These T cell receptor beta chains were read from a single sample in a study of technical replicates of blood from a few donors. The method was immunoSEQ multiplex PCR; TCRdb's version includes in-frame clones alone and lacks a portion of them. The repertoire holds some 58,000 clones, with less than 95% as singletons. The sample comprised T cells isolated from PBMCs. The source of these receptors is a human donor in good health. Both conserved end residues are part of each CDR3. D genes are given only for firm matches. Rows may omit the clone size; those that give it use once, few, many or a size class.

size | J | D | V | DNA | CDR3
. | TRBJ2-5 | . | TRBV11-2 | TGTGCCAGCAGAACGCGGGACAGACCAAAAGAGACCCAGTACTTC | CASRTRDRPKETQYF
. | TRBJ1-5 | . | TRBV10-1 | TGCGCCCGCTCTGGCAGGCAGCCCCAGCATTTT | CARSGRQPQHF
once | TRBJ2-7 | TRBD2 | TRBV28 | TGTGCCAGCAGAACCGCCGTAGCGGGTCCCTTCTACGAGCAGTACTTC | CASRTAVAGPFYEQYF
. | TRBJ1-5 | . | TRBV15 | TGTGCCACCAGCCGCTCTCAAAGTCGGGGGGGAGGTAGCAATCAGCCCCAGCATTTT | CATSRSQSRGGGSNQPQHF
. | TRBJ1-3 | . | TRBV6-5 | TGTGCCAGCAGTTACGAGGTTGGAAACACCATATATTTT | CASSYEVGNTIYF
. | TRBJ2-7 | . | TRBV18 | TGTGCCAGCTCACTTCTAGAATCGGGGGAGCAGTACTTC | CASSLLESGEQYF
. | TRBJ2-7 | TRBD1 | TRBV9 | TGTGCCAGCAGCGTAGAGGGGACAGGGGGCGAGGAGCAGTACTTC | CASSVEGTGGEEQYF
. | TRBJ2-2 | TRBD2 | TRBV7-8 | TGTGCCAGCAGCCGGACTAGCGGAGGTACCGGGGAGCTGTTTTTT | CASSRTSGGTGELFF
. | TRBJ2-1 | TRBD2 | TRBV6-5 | TGTGCCAGCAGTTATTATTCGAGCGGGAGGGTTAATGAGCAGTTCTTC | CASSYYSSGRVNEQFF
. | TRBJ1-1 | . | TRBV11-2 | TGTGCCAGCAGAGCCACCCATGCCCTTAACACTGAAGCTTTCTTT | CASRATHALNTEAFF
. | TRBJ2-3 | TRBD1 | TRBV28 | TGTGCCAGCAGTTTATTTCTCGGACAGGGGGCAGATACGCAGTATTTT | CASSLFLGQGADTQYF
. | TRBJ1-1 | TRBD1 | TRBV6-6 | TGTGCCAGCAGTACACAGGGGACAACTGAAGCTTTCTTT | CASSTQGTTEAFF
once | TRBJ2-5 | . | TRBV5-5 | TGTGCCAGCAGCCGGGGAGAGACCCAGTACTTC | CASSRGETQYF
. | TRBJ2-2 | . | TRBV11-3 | TGTGCCAGCAGCTGGGGGACTGACGGGGAGCTGTTTTTT | CASSWGTDGELFF
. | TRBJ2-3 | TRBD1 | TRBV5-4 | TGTGCCAGCAGCCCCCCCCGGCAGGGGGCGGCAGATACGCAGTATTTT | CASSPPRQGAADTQYF
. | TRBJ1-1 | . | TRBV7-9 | TGTGCCAGCAAGATTGGGGGGGGGAACACTGAAGCTTTCTTT | CASKIGGGNTEAFF
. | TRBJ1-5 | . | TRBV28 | TGTGCCTCAAGCGGGGCCTGGGATCAGCCCCAGCATTTT | CASSGAWDQPQHF
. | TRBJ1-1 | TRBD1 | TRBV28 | TGTGCCAGCAGCCACAGTCAGGGGGCATACACTGAAGCTTTCTTT | CASSHSQGAYTEAFF
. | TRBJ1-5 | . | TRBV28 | TGTGCCAGCAGTTTTCTCCAATGGGGGCACGATCAGCCCCAGCATTTT | CASSFLQWGHDQPQHF
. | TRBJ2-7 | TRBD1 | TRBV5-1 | TGCGCCAGCAGCTTGGGACAGGGGGCCTACGAGCAGTACTTC | CASSLGQGAYEQYF
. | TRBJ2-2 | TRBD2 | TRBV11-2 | TGTGCCAGCAGCACCCCGGCGGGGGAGGGCGACACCGGGGAGCTGTTTTTT | CASSTPAGEGDTGELFF
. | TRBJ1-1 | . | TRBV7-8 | TGTGCCAGCAGCGGCTCCGGGGGGCCAGTGAACACTGAAGCTTTCTTT | CASSGSGGPVNTEAFF
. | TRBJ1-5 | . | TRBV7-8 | TGTGCCAGCAGCTTACTTACACGGGGAGATCAGCCCCAGCATTTT | CASSLLTRGDQPQHF
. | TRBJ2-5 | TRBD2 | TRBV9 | TGTGCCAGCAGCCCGATGGCTAGCGGGGGGCAAGAGACCCAGTACTTC | CASSPMASGGQETQYF
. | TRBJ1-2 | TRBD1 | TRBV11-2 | TGTGCCAGCAGCTTAGCTCAATACAGGGGGGCTGGCTACACCTTC | CASSLAQYRGAGYTF
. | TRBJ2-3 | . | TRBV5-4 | TGTGCCAGCAGCACGGTGGGCAGTAGCACAGATACGCAGTATTTT | CASSTVGSSTDTQYF
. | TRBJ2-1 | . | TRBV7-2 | TGTGCCAGCAGCTTAGATATGAGCTCCTACAATGAGCAGTTCTTC | CASSLDMSSYNEQFF
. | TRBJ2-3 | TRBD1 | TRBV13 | TGTGCCAGCCTAAAGACAGGGGACCTCACAGATACGCAGTATTTT | CASLKTGDLTDTQYF
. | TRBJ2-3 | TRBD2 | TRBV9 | TGTGCCAGCAGCGATCTAGCGGGGGGGGTGTCTAGCACAGATACGCAGTATTTT | CASSDLAGGVSSTDTQYF
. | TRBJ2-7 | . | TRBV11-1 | TGTGCCAGCAGCCATCTCATCACGCTCAGTAAGTCCTACGAGCAGTACTTC | CASSHLITLSKSYEQYF
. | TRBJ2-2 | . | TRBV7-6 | TGTGCCAGCAGCTTCTTCAGCGGAAAGAACACCGGGGAGCTGTTTTTT | CASSFFSGKNTGELFF
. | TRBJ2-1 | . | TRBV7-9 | TGTGCCAGCAGCTGGATGGAGGGACCCTCCTACAATGAGCAGTTCTTC | CASSWMEGPSYNEQFF
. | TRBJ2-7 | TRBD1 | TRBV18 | TGTGCCAGCTCACCTGGGACAGGGTCGTTCGAGCAGTACTTC | CASSPGTGSFEQYF
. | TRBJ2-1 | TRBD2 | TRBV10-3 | TGTGCCACCTCGTACCTAGCGGACTCCTACAATGAGCAGTTCTTC | CATSYLADSYNEQFF
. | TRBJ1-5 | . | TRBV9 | TGTGCCAGCAGCGTGAGGAGAGTAGGTCAGCCCCAGCATTTT | CASSVRRVGQPQHF
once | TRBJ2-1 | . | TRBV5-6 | TGTGCCAGCAGCTTGCAGGATGAGCAGTTCTTC | CASSLQDEQFF
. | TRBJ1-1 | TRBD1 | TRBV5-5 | TGTGCCAGCAGCCGGGACAGGGCGATGAACACTGAAGCTTTCTTT | CASSRDRAMNTEAFF
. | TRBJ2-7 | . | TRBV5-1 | TGCGCCAGCAGCTTGATTCCAGGGGACTCCTACGAGCAGTACTTC | CASSLIPGDSYEQYF